The clone carrying this TCR beta chain is categorized as medium-sized. Its matching antigen is unknown. The record originates from a study of OX40 agonist ivuxolimab in advanced cancers. Study overall: Patients were given ivuxolimab, an antibody that agonizes OX40 (CD134). Patients with hepatocellular carcinoma, melanoma, renal cell or head and neck cancer made up the dose-escalation patients. Three patients had partial responses: one hepatocellular carcinoma, two cutaneous melanoma.

Findings of the study overall: Patients who responded partially at 0.1-3.0 mg/kg showed clonal expansion ranking among the lowest.

V was clipped by 5 bases and J by 5 bases; unmatched bases: 7. There are 15 residues in the CDR3. The V gene's germline CDR1 is SGHVS and CDR2 FNYEAQ. Profiling relied on immunoSEQ multiplex PCR, and the TCRdb table lists in-frame clones only, not all of them. This table has 45,000 or so clones, roughly 80% appearing once. This TCR derives from an adult with an advanced solid tumor such as melanoma, head and neck, liver or kidney cancer. The chain combines TRBV7-6 with TRBJ2-1; 9 nucleotides align to TRBD1. The material was CD4+ or CD8+ T cells sorted from blood, obtained in a trial of the OX40 agonist ivuxolimab. The CDR3 protein is CASSATGGRDNEQFF. The CDR3 coding sequence is TGTGCCAGCAGCGCGACAGGGGGGCGGGACAATGAGCAGTTCTTC.